The clone carrying this T cell receptor (beta chain) was recorded a few times. This specimen comes from a study of blood T cell repertoires in COVID-19. This CDR3 spans 14 amino acids. V lost 3 bases to trimming and J lost 5 bases, with 12 bases between them. The germline gives CDR1 SGHKS, CDR2 YYEKEE (reference sequence). The data were produced by immunoSEQ multiplex PCR, yet TCRdb's version contains in-frame clones alone and is incomplete. The sample gives about 120,000 clones, around two thirds of which show up once; 2% to 2.5% is in the top ten. The TCR comes from a woman in her 70s with acute or convalescent COVID-19. The genes are TRBV5-5 and TRBJ1-5; D unresolved. The specimen sequenced was peripheral blood. CDR3 sequence: CASSYRSTHQPQHF. The CDR3 nucleotides are TGTGCCAGCAGCTACCGGAGTACACATCAGCCCCAGCATTTT.